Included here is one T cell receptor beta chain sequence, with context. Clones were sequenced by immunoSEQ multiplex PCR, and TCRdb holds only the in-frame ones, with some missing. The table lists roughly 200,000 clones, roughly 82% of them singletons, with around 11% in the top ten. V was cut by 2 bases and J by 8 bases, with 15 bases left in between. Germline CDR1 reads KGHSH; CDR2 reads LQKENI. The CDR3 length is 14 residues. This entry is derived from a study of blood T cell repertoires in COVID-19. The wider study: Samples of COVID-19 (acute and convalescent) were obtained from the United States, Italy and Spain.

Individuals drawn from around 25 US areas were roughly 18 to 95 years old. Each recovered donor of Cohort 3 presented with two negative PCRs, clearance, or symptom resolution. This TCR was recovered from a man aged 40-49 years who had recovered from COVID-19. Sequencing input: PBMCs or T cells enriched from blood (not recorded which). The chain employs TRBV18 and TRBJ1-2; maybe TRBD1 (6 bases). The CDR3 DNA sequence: TGTGCCAGCTCACCAGAGAACAGGGATGGAGGCTACACCTTC. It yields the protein CASSPENRDGGYTF.